What follows are 20 T cell receptor beta chains derived from one specimen sequenced in a study of ipilimumab plus nivolumab after autologous stem cell transplantation. Here immunoSEQ multiplex PCR was the method, and the copy in TCRdb shows in-frame clones only, minus some. Here the sample spans some 87,000 clones, 83% being singletons. Sequences were derived from PBMCs, sampled in a trial of ipilimumab plus nivolumab as post-transplant consolidation. The receptors originated from a male donor with diffuse large B-cell lymphoma.

J is TRBJ2-7 and V is TRBV6-1; a weak D match, TRBD2 (6 bases). The V end lost 6 bases, the J end lost 6 bases, and 18 bases lay between the germline ends. Germline V gives CDR1 MNHNS, CDR2 SASEGT. The CDR3 extends over 14 amino acids. The CDR3 DNA follows: TGTGCCAGCAGAGCTCTCCGGGGGAGCGGCGAGCAGTACTTC. Amino acids: CASRALRGSGEQYF.

This clone has a handful of counts. The chain couples TRBV2 to TRBJ1-1, with 9 bases lining up with TRBD1. Germline CDR1 and CDR2: SNHLY and FYNNEI. This CDR3 comprises 12 residues. Trimming removed 4 bases from V and 7 bases from J; junction bases left unmatched: 1. The CDR3 DNA reads as TGTGCCAGCAGTGGACAGGGGGATGAAGCTTTCTTT. Translating gives CASSGQGDEAFF.

The J gene is TRBJ1-6, the V gene TRBV7-2, with D possibly matching TRBD1 (6 bases). CDR3 length: 16 amino acids. Trimming took 4 bases from V and 7 from J, leaving 17 bases between them. Germline V lookup: CDR1 SGHTA, CDR2 FQGNSA. The CDR3: CASSSMIPTGNSPLHF. The CDR3 DNA follows: TGTGCCAGCAGCTCAATGATTCCCACAGGGAATTCACCCCTCCACTTT.

This chain connects TRBV5-1 to TRBJ2-5, with D perhaps matching TRBD1 (6 bases). Germline-derived CDR1 and CDR2 are SGHRS and YFSETQ. The CDR3 loop spans 14 amino acids. V lost 0 bases to trimming and J lost 2 bases, with 8 bases between them. The CDR3 DNA reads as TGCGCCAGCAGCTTGGTTCAGGGGCAAGAGACCCAGTACTTC. This codes for CASSLVQGQETQYF.

The DNA of the CDR3 is TGCGCCAGCAGCCGTGGGCGGGGGCCGAACAATGAGCAGTTCTTC. Its translation: CASSRGRGPNNEQFF. V and J are TRBV4-1 and TRBJ2-1, with a possible D match to TRBD2 (7 bases). The V gene lost 4 bases and the J gene lost 5 bases, with 15 bases spanning the gap. This CDR3 region has 15 residues. CDR1 is MGHRA and CDR2 is YSYEKL in the germline V gene.

The count of this clone is one. This sequence joins TRBV30 and TRBJ2-3; D remains ambiguous. Trimming took off 2 bases at V and 8 bases at J, with 8 bases between the two ends. The length of the CDR3 is 11 residues. CDR1 is GTSNPN and CDR2 is SVGIG in the germline V gene (reference sequence). The CDR3 loop reads CAWSQGPTQYF. CDR3 DNA sequence: TGTGCCTGGAGTCAAGGACCTACGCAGTATTTT.

In DNA, the CDR3 is TGCGCCAGCAGAGGTATTGACACGTTCACTGAAGCTTTCTTT. It translates to CASRGIDTFTEAFF. The V and J genes are TRBV4-1 and TRBJ1-1; D uncertain. The CDR3 is 14 residues long. CDR1 and CDR2 from the germline V gene are MGHRA and YSYEKL. V was clipped by 6 bases and J by 4 bases, with 15 bases between them.

CDR3 sequence reads: CASSGGHLNEQFF. The DNA for the CDR3 is TGCGCCAGCAGCGGGGGCCACCTCAATGAGCAGTTCTTC. The genes are TRBV5-1 and TRBJ2-1, with D possibly TRBD1 on 6 matching bases. The germline gives CDR1 SGHRS, CDR2 YFSETQ. Trimming removed 4 bases from V and 6 bases from J, with 11 bases in between. The CDR3 runs 13 residues.

The rearrangement links TRBV19 to TRBJ2-7; 9 bases align to TRBD1. With V trimmed by 8 bases and J by 6 bases, 11 bases remained unmatched. In germline, CDR1 is LNHDA, CDR2 SQIVND (reference sequence). The CDR3 sequence is 14 residues long. The CDR3 DNA is TGTGCCAGTGGGGCCGGGACAGGGCGCGCCGAGCAGTACTTC. Residues: CASGAGTGRAEQYF.

This clone has just a few counts. This chain connects TRBV29-1 to TRBJ1-1; D gene uncertain. Between the trimmed V and J ends, which lost 4 bases and 0 bases, there was a span of 9 bases. CDR1 and CDR2 from the germline V gene are SQVTM and ANQGSEA. This CDR3 comprises 13 residues. CDR3 bases: TGCAGCGTTGTGATAGGGATGAACACTGAAGCTTTCTTT. Protein: CSVVIGMNTEAFF.

This clone was seen only a few times. The chain uses TRBV14 and TRBJ1-5; unclear D gene. V lost 0 bases and J 5 bases, leaving 11 bases between the germline ends. Germline loops: CDR1 SGHDN, CDR2 FVKESK. The CDR3 sequence is 15 residues long. The CDR3 is CASSQDTVGDQPQHF. CDR3 sequence (DNA): TGTGCCAGCAGCCAAGATACCGTAGGAGATCAGCCCCAGCATTTT.

The V and J genes are TRBV2 and TRBJ2-3, with 7 bases aligning to TRBD1. This CDR3 spans 15 amino acids. Losses at the gene ends were 3 bases for V and 6 bases for J; bases not matched to a gene: 9. Germline assignment: CDR1 SNHLY and CDR2 FYNNEI. The CDR3 DNA sequence: TGTGCCAGCAGTGATGGGGACAGCTTTGGGGATACGCAGTATTTT. Protein sequence: CASSDGDSFGDTQYF.

The J gene is TRBJ2-1, the V gene TRBV5-1; weak D call: TRBD2 (6 bases). V was shortened by 0 bases and J by 7 bases, with 11 bases between the two germline ends. The CDR3 consists of 14 residues. Germline values: CDR1 SGHRS, CDR2 YFSETQ. This CDR3 is CASSLVAGLNEQFF. The CDR3 DNA reads as TGCGCCAGCAGCTTGGTTGCGGGGCTTAATGAGCAGTTCTTC. Full variable domain (remainder filled in from reference TRBV5-1 and TRBJ2-1): KAGVTQTPRYLIKTRGQQVTLSCSPISGHRSVSWYQQTPGQGLQFLFEYFSETQRNKGNFPGRFSGRQFSNSRSEMNVSTLELGDSALYLCASSLVAGLNEQFFGPGTRLTVL.

This chain uses TRBV6-1 with TRBJ2-1; 13 bases fit TRBD2. Trimming took 2 bases from V and 2 from J; bases not matched to a gene: 3. This CDR3 region has 17 residues. Germline assignment: CDR1 MNHNS and CDR2 SASEGT. CDR3 nucleotide sequence: TGTGCCAGCAGTGAACTCGGGACTAGCGGGGCCTACAATGAGCAGTTCTTC. Translation gives CASSELGTSGAYNEQFF.

This chain links TRBV11-3 with TRBJ1-1; 8 bases map to TRBD1. The ends lost 5 bases at V and 1 base at J; junction bases unmatched: 6. From germline, CDR1 is SGHNT and CDR2 YENEEA. The CDR3 is 15 residues long. CDR3 nucleotide sequence: TGTGCCAGCAGCCCCGGGGGGACAGGGAACACTGAAGCTTTCTTT. Its translation: CASSPGGTGNTEAFF.

This chain uses TRBV18 with TRBJ1-4; possible D gene TRBD1, 5 bases. CDR3 length: 15 amino acids. Germline V gene sequence: CDR1 KGHSH, CDR2 LQKENI. V shed 6 bases and J shed 5 bases, with 16 bases lying between them. Here the CDR3 DNA reads TGTGCCAGCTCTATGACTCGGGACGGGAATGAAAAACTGTTTTTT. Translated, it gives CASSMTRDGNEKLFF.

The CDR3 loop is CASSQEDRGQETQYF. CDR3 nucleotides: TGCGCCAGCAGCCAAGAGGACAGGGGCCAAGAGACCCAGTACTTC. The rearrangement links TRBV4-3 to TRBJ2-5; 9 bases line up with TRBD1. CDR1 is LGHNA, CDR2 YSLEER, per germline. The CDR3 loop spans 15 amino acids. Unmatched junction bases numbered 0, after V lost 0 bases and J lost 1 base.

The rearrangement links TRBV6-6 to TRBJ1-5; D possibly corresponds to TRBD1 (6 bases). Germline loops: CDR1 MNHNY, CDR2 SVGAGI (reference sequence). V shed 4 bases and J shed 3 bases, with 10 bases lying between them. CDR3 length: 14 amino acids. The CDR3 is CASSLGGPNQPQHF. The DNA of the CDR3 is TGTGCCAGCAGTTTAGGGGGTCCCAATCAGCCCCAGCATTTT.

CDR3 sequence reads: CASSQPSGGYGYTF. As DNA, the CDR3 is TGTGCCAGCAGCCAGCCCTCAGGGGGCTATGGCTACACCTTC. The chain joins TRBV4-2 to TRBJ1-2; 7 bases line up with TRBD1. With 3 bases clipped from V and 4 bases from J, the junction kept 5 bases outside the gene matches. CDR1 LGHNA and CDR2 YNFKEQ come from the germline V gene. This CDR3 comprises 14 residues.

The chain has TRBV19 and TRBJ2-2; possible D gene TRBD1, 6 bases. There are 15 residues in the CDR3. Trimming left V 6 bases short and J 1 base short, with 12 bases between. Per the germline V gene, CDR1 is LNHDA and CDR2 is SQIVND (reference sequence). The CDR3 reads CASSSGGRNTGELFF. The CDR3 nucleotides are TGTGCCAGTAGCTCTGGGGGCCGGAACACCGGGGAGCTGTTTTTT.